The TCR beta chain described here comes from a study of immune evolution from preneoplasia to lung adenocarcinoma. Study at large: HLA loss of heterozygosity: 6% to 7.5% AIS, about 14% MIA, about 30% ADC, none AAH. Study-level results: Clonality was highest in normal lung, lower in later-stage lesions apparently. T cell clonality was higher in KRAS-mutant than EGFR-mutant or wild-type nodules.

As concerns this clone: Its antigen is undetermined.

Only in-frame clones appear in the TCRdb table, and some are missing; sequencing was by immunoSEQ multiplex PCR. The sample carries around 10,000 clones, around 83% recorded once. In germline, CDR1 is SGHNT, CDR2 YYREEE (reference sequence). The V end lost 1 base, the J end lost 3 bases, and 13 bases lay between the germline ends. This CDR3 is 15 amino acids long. Patients had resection in Japan or China between about 2014 and 2018. The rearrangement uses TRBV5-4 and TRBJ1-1, with D possibly matching TRBD1 (6 bases). This sequence was found in a person aged 65 to 79 with lung adenocarcinoma. Some clones in this sample may be carry-over from other donors' samples. Sequencing was done on a sample of FFPE minimally invasive lung adenocarcinoma tissue. The CDR3 DNA sequence: TGTGCCAGCAGCTTGAGCGACAGGCTAGACACTGAAGCTTTCTTT. This gives the protein CASSLSDRLDTEAFF.